This is a list of T cell receptor beta chains from one sample in a study of shared clonotypes between healthy human individuals. Profiled with immunoSEQ multiplex PCR; TCRdb holds only in-frame clones, not every one. The sample includes 2.3 million or so clones, 85% to 95% of them seen just once. The sample consisted of naive CD4+ T cells from PBMCs. All receptors derive from a man aged 18 to 30 in good health. Some clones in this sample may be carry-over from other donors' samples. Each CDR3 is given with its conserved first and last residue. A D gene is named only where the DNA matches it firmly. Expanded clones are given a class, and other clones once, few, many or no size at all.

cdr3_nt cdr3_aa d_call j_call clone_size v_call
TGTGCCAGCAGGACAAAGGGACAGCTACTCAATCAGCCCCAGCATTTT CASRTKGQLLNQPQHF TRBD1 TRBJ1-5 - TRBV11-3
TGTGCCAGCAGCTCCTCGCTAGCGGGAGGACTCTACGAGCAGTACTTC CASSSSLAGGLYEQYF TRBD2 TRBJ2-7 once TRBV7-2
TGTGCCAGCAGCCCGGAGGGCCGGGTCCAAGAGACCCAGTACTTC CASSPEGRVQETQYF - TRBJ2-5 - TRBV7-9
TGTGCCAGCAGCTTACAGGGTCAGGGACATAGCAATCAGCCCCAGCATTTT CASSLQGQGHSNQPQHF - TRBJ1-5 - TRBV7-2
TGTGCCAGCAGCGTAGAGGATGCCGGAAACACCATATATTTT CASSVEDAGNTIYF - TRBJ1-3 - TRBV9
TGTGCCAGCAGTTCCTCCAACAGGGATAGCTACGAGCAGTACTTC CASSSSNRDSYEQYF - TRBJ2-7 once TRBV28
TGTGCCAGCAGCTCAGGAGGGGAGCAGTTCTTC CASSSGGEQFF - TRBJ2-1 - TRBV7-3
TGTGCCAGCAGCAACGGCTGGGGGGGGTCCAATGAGCAGTTCTTC CASSNGWGGSNEQFF TRBD2 TRBJ2-1 - TRBV11-2
TGCGCCAGCAGCCTATCCTCACAACGCAGGGAAGGCGAAAAACTGTTTTTT CASSLSSQRREGEKLFF - TRBJ1-4 - TRBV4-1
TGTGCCAGCAGTGAACCCGCGGGAGGGAGTACAGATACGCAGTATTTT CASSEPAGGSTDTQYF TRBD2 TRBJ2-3 - TRBV6-1
TGTGCCAGCAGCTTAGCCTCTTCACTAGCCAAAAACATTCAGTACTTC CASSLASSLAKNIQYF - TRBJ2-4 - TRBV11-2
TGCGCCAGCAGCCCAGATCTGGCGAGGGGCACTGAAGCTTTCTTT CASSPDLARGTEAFF - TRBJ1-1 - TRBV5-1
TGTGCCAGCAGCCAAGTATCTCCGGGGGGCACTGAAGCTTTCTTT CASSQVSPGGTEAFF - TRBJ1-1 - TRBV4-2
TGTGCCAGCTCCGGGACAGGTGCCGAGCAGTACTTC CASSGTGAEQYF TRBD1 TRBJ2-7 - TRBV2
TGTGCCAGCTCAGCCAGACAGGGAGGGAACACTGAAGCTTTCTTT CASSARQGGNTEAFF TRBD1 TRBJ1-1 few TRBV18
TGTGCCAGCAGCTCCGTCCGGGACGGGCAAGAGACCCAGTACTTC CASSSVRDGQETQYF - TRBJ2-5 - TRBV7-9